This T cell receptor (beta chain) was identified during a study of T cells in Graves' hyperthyroidism and ophthalmopathy. Germline V gene lookup returns CDR1 DFQATT and CDR2 SNEGSKA (reference sequence). V was shortened by 6 bases and J by 3 bases, with 15 bases between the two germline ends. This CDR3 is 13 amino acids long. The study, taken as a whole, reports: Researchers found most expanded thyroid clonotypes above 0.001 in blood as well.

This clonotype occurred a few times. The antigen is not known. Amplified regions were TCR beta CDR3 sequences from RNA transcripts. The TCR CDR3 first-round RT-PCR relied on the HTBI primer set. Each CDR3 protein is one row after TCRdb ran MiXCR on the multiplex PCR reads. The table includes about 300,000 distinct CDR3 sequences, less than 30% detected once. The specimen sequenced was blood. The clonotype comes from a man aged 35-49 years with Graves' hyperthyroidism that later progressed to Graves' ophthalmopathy. The chain recombines TRBV20-1 with TRBJ2-7, with D tentatively TRBD2 (6 bases). CDR3 in amino acids: CSAPRDSGYEQYF. The CDR3 bases are TGCAGTGCGCCACGGGACTCGGGCTACGAGCAGTACTTC.